This TCR beta chain was retrieved from a study of T cells in Graves' hyperthyroidism and ophthalmopathy. Study-wide findings and caveats: With a median lead of around 6.7 months before onset, the model predicted ophthalmopathy. Stable hyperthyroidism was separated from ophthalmopathy by a model based on 13 V-J features.

CDR1 and CDR2 from the germline V gene are SEHNR and FQNEAQ (reference sequence). CDR3 length: 15 amino acids. After removal of 5 bases from V and 2 bases from J, the junction contained 6 bases not matched to a gene. RNA transcripts yielded amplified TCR beta CDR3 regions. HTBI primers were employed in a first-round RT-PCR of the TCR CDR3. Using its own MiXCR run on the multiplex PCR reads, TCRdb lists one record per CDR3 protein. The repertoire holds about 710,000 distinct CDR3 sequences, about 15% seen once, with under 9.5% in the top ten. In its sample, this clonotype was seen many times. Its antigen remains unknown. Patients counted as stable if ophthalmopathy did not develop within 18 months. Source material for PBMCs was more than 7.5 ml fresh peripheral blood.

This sequence joins TRBV7-9 and TRBJ2-3, with 8 nucleotides matching TRBD2. The origin of this receptor is a man aged 18 to 35 with Graves' hyperthyroidism. The source material was blood. CDR3 sequence: CASSPSGSTTDTQYF. CDR3 DNA sequence: TGTGCCAGCAGCCCCAGCGGGAGTACCACAGATACGCAGTATTTT.